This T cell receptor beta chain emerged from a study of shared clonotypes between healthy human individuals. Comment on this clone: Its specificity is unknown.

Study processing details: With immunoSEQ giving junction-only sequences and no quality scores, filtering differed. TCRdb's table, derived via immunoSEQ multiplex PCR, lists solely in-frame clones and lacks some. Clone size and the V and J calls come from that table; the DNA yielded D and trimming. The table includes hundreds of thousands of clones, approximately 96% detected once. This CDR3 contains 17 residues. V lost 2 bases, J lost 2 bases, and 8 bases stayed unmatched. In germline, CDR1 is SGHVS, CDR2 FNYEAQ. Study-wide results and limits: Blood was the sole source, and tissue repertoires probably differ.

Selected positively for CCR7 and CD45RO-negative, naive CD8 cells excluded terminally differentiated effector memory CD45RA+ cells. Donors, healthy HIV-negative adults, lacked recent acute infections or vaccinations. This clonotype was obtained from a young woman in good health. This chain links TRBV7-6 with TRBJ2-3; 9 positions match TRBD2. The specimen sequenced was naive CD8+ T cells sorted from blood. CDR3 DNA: TGTGCCAGCAGCTTACTAGCGGGGACGAGGGACACAGATACGCAGTATTTT. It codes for CASSLLAGTRDTDTQYF.